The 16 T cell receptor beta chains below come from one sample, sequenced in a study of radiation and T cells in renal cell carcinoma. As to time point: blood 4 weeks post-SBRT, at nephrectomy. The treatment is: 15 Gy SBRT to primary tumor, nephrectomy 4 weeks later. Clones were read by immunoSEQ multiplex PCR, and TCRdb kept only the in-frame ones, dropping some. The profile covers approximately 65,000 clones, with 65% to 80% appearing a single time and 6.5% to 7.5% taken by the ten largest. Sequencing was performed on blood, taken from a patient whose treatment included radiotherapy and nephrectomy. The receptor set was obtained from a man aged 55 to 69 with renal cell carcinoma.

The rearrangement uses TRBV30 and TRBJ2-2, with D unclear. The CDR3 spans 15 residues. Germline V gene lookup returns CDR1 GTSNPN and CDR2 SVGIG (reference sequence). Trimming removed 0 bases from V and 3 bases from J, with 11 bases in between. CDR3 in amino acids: CAWSVLGFDTGELFF. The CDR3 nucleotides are TGTGCCTGGAGTGTACTGGGATTCGACACCGGGGAGCTGTTTTTT. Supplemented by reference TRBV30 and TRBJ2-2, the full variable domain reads SQTIHQWPATLVQPVGSPLSLECTVEGTSNPNLYWYRQAAGRGLQLLFYSVGIGQISSEVPQNLSASRPQDRQFILSSKKLLLSDSGFYLCAWSVLGFDTGELFFGEGSRLTVL.

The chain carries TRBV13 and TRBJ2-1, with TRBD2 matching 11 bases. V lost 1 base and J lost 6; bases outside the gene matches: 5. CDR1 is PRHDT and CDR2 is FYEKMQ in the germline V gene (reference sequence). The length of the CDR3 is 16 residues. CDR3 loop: CASSLDGTSGFNEQFF. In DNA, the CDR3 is TGTGCCAGCAGCTTAGATGGGACTAGCGGTTTCAATGAGCAGTTCTTC.

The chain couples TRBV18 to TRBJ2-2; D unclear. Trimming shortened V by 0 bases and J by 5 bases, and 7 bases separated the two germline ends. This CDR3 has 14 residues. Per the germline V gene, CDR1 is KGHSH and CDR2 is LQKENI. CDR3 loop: CASSPPIGTGELFF. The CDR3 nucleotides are TGTGCCAGCTCACCACCGATAGGGACCGGGGAGCTGTTTTTT.

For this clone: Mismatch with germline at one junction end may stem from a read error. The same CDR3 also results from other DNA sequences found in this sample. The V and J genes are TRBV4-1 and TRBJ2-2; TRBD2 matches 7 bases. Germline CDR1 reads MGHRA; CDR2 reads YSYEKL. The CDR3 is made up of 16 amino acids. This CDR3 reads CASSLSGEPNTGELFF. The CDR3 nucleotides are TGCGCCAGCAGCTTGAGCGGGGAACCGAACACCGGAGAGCTGTTTTTT.

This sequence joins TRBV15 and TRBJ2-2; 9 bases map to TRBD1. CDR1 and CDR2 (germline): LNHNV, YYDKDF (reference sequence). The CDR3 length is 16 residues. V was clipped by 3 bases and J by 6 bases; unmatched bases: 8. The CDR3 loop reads CATSRSGNRGPGELFF. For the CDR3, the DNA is TGTGCCACCAGCAGGTCTGGAAACAGGGGGCCCGGGGAGCTGTTTTTT.

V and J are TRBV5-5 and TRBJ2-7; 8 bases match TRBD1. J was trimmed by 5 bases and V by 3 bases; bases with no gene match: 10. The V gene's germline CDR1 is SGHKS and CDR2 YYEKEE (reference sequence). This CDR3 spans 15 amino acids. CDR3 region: CASSYDPGTGNEQYF. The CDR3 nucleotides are TGTGCCAGCAGCTACGACCCCGGGACAGGTAACGAGCAGTACTTC.

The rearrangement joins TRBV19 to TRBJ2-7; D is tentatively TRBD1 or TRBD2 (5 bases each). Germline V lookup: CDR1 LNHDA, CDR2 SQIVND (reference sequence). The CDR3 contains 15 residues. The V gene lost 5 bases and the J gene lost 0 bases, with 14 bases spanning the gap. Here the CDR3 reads CASSLKRGSSYEQYF. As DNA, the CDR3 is TGTGCCAGTAGTCTTAAGAGGGGAAGCTCCTACGAGCAGTACTTC.

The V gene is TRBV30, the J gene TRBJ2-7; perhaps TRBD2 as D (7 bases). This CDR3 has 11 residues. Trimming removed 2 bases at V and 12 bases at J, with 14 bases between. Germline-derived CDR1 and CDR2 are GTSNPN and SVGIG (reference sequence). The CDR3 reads CAWSQGGGRYF. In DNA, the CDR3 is TGTGCCTGGAGTCAAGGGGGGGGGCGGTACTTC.

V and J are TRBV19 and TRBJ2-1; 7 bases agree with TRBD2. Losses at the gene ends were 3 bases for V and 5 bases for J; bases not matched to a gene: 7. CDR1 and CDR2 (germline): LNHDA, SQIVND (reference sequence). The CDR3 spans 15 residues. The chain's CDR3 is CASSMVVGGNNEQFF. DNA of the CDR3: TGTGCCAGTAGTATGGTGGTGGGGGGGAACAATGAGCAGTTCTTC.

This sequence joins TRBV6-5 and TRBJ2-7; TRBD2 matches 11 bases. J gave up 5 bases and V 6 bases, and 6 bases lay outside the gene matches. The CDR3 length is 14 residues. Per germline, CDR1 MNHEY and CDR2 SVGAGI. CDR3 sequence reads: CASRRLAGINEQYF. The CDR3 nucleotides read TGTGCCAGCAGGAGACTAGCGGGGATAAACGAGCAGTACTTC.

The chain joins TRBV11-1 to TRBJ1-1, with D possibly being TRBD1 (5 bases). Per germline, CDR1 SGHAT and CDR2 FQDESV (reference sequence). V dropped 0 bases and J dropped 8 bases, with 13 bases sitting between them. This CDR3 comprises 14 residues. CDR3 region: CASSLAGTLREAFF. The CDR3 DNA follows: TGTGCCAGCAGCTTAGCAGGGACGCTAAGGGAAGCTTTCTTT.

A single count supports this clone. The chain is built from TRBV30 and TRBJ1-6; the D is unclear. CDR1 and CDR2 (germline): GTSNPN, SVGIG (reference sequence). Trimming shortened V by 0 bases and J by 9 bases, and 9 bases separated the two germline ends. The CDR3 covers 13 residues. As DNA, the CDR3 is TGTGCCTGGAGTGTACGCGGGTTTTCACCCCTCCACTTT. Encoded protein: CAWSVRGFSPLHF.

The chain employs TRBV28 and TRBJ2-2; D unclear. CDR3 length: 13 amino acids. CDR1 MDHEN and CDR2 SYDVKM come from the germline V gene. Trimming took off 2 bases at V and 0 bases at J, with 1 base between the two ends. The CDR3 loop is CASSLANTGELFF. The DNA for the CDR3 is TGTGCCAGCAGTTTAGCGAACACCGGGGAGCTGTTTTTT.

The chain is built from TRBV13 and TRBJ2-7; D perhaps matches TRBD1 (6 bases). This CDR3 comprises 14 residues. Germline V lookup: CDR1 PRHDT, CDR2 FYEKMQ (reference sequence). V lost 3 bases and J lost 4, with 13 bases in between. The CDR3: CASSLWGQGYEQYF. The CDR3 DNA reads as TGTGCCAGCAGCTTGTGGGGCCAGGGGTACGAGCAGTACTTC.

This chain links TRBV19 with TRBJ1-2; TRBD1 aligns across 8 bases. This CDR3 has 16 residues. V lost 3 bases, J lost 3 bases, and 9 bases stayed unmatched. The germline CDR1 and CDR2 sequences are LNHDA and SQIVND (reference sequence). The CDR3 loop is CASSIPPTGADYGYTF. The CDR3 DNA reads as TGTGCCAGTAGTATCCCTCCGACAGGGGCAGACTATGGCTACACCTTC. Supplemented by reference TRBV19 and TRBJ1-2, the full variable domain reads DGGITQSPKYLFRKEGQNVTLSCEQNLNHDAMYWYRQDPGQGLRLIYYSQIVNDFQKGDIAEGYSVSREKKESFPLTVTSAQKNPTAFYLCASSIPPTGADYGYTFGSGTRLTVV.

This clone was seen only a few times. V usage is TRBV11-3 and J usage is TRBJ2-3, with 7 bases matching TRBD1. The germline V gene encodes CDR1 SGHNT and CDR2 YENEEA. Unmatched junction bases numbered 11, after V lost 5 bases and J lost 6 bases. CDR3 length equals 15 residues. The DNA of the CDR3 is TGTGCCAGCAGCCCTTGGGACAGCCAAGGGGATACGCAGTATTTT. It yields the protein CASSPWDSQGDTQYF.